This TCR beta chain was sequenced during a study of shared T cell receptors in the human thymus. Germline CDR1 is MDHEN and CDR2 is SYDVKM. Between the trimmed V and J ends, which lost 3 bases and 2 bases, there was a span of 22 bases. The CDR3 totals 18 residues. Sequencing was performed with immunoSEQ multiplex PCR; in TCRdb, only in-frame clones are kept and a portion is missing. The top ten hold roughly 0.0089% of the sample, which has hundreds of thousands of clones, more than 70% seen once. The sample was also linked to a second study, of human thymus T cells. That investigation notes: Finnish infants who were healthy and having corrective surgery for congenital heart defects made up the donors. Resections removed during corrective heart surgery provided the thymus tissue used. Thymic and blood repertoires appeared to carry a bias in their V and J gene usage. Related research reported highly overlapping thymic repertoires among unrelated individuals.

Sequences were obtained from thymocytes. The chain has TRBV28 and TRBJ1-2; a weak D match, TRBD1 (6 bases). The receptor was derived from a boy less than two years old with a congenital heart defect. DNA of the CDR3: TGTGCCAGCAGTTTTCCTCAGGGGACAAAAATCTTAAACTATGGCTACACCTTC. Translating gives CASSFPQGTKILNYGYTF.